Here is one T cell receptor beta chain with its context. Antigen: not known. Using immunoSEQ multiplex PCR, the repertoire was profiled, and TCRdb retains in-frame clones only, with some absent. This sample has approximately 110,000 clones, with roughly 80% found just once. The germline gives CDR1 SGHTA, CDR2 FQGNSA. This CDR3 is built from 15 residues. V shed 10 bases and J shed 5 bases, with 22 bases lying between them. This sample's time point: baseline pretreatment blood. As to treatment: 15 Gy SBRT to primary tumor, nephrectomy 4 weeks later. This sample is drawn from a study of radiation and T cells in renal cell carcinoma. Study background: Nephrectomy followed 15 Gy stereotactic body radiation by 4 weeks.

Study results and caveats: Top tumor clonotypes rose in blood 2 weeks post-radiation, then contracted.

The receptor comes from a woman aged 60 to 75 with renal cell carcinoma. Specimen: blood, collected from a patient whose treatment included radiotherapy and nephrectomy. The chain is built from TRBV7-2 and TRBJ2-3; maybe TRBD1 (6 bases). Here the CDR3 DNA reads TGTGCCACCGACACAGGGCAGGGAAATGGAGATACGCAGTATTTT. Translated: CATDTGQGNGDTQYF.